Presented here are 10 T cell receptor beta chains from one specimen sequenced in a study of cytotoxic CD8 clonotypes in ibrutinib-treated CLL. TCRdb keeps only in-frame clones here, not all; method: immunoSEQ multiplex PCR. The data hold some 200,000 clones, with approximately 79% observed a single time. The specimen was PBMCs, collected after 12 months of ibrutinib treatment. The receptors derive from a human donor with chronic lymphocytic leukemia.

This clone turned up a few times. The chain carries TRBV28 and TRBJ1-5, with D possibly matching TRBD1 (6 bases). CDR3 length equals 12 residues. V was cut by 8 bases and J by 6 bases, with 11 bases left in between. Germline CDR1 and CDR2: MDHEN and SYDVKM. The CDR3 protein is CASGYRVQPQHF. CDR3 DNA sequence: TGTGCCAGCGGATACAGGGTTCAGCCCCAGCATTTT.

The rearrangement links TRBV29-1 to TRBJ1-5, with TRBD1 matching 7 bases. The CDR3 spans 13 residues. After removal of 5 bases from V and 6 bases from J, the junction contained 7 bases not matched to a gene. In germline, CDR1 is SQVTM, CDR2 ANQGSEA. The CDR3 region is CSVLGQAGQPQHF. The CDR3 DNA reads TGCAGCGTTCTAGGACAGGCCGGTCAGCCCCAGCATTTT.

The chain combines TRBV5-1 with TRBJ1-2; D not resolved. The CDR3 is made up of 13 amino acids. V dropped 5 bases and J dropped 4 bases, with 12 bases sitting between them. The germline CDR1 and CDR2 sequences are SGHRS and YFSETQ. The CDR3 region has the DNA TGCGCCAGCAGTCCGGAATCGGCCTATGGCTACACCTTC. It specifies CASSPESAYGYTF.

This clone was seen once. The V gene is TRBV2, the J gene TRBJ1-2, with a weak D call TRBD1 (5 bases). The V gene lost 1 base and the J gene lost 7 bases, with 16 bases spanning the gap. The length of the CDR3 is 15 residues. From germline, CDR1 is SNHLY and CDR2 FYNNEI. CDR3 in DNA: TGTGCCAGCAGTGAAGGTTGGGACCGGAGGAGTGGCTACACCTTC. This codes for CASSEGWDRRSGYTF.

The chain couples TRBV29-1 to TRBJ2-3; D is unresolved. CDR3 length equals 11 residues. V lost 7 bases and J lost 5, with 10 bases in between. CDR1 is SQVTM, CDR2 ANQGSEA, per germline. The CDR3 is CSALPGDTQYF. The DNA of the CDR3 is TGCAGCGCATTACCGGGAGATACGCAGTATTTT.

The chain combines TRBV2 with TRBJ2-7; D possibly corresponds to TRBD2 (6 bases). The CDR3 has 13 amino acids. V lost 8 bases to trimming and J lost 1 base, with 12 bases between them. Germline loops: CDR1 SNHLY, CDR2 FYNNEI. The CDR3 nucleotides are TGTGCCAGCGGAATAGCGGAGTCCTACGAGCAGTACTTC. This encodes CASGIAESYEQYF.

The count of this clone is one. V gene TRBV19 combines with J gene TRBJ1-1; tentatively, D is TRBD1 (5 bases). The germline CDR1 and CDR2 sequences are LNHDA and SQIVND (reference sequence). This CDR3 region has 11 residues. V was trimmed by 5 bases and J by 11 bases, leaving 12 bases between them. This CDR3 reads CASSARGEAFF. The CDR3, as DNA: TGTGCCAGTAGTGCCCGGGGGGAGGCTTTCTTT.

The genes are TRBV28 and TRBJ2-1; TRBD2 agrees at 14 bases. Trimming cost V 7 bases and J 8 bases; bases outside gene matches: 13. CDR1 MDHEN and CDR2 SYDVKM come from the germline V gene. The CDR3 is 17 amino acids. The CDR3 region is CASKPPGLAGEGYEQFF. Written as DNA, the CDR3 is TGTGCCAGCAAACCACCGGGACTAGCGGGAGAGGGGTATGAGCAGTTCTTC. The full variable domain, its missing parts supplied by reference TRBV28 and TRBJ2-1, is DVKVTQSSRYLVKRTGEKVFLECVQDMDHENMFWYRQDPGLGLRLIYFSYDVKMKEKGDIPEGYSVSREKKERFSLILESASTNQTSMYLCASKPPGLAGEGYEQFFGPGTRLTVL.

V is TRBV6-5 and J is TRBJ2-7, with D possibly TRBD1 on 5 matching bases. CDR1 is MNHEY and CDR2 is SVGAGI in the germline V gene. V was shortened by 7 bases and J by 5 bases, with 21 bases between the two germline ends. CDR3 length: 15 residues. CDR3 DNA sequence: TGTGCCAGCACCCCGCAAGGGGCTGGTAGGGACGAGCAGTACTTC. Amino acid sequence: CASTPQGAGRDEQYF.

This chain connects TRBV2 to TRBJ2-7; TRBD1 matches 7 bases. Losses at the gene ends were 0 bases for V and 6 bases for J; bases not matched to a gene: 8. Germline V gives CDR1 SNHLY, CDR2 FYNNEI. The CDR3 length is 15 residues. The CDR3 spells CASSEASNRGTEQYF. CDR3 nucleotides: TGTGCCAGCAGTGAAGCGAGTAACAGGGGCACCGAGCAGTACTTC.